One and the same sample provided the 6 T cell receptor beta chains below, sequenced in a study of tumor and adjacent non-tumor tissue in lung cancer. The template was RNA from unsorted bulk tissue. A modified ARM-PCR protocol with three rounds of nested PCR amplified TCRbeta. Using its own MiXCR run on the multiplex PCR reads, TCRdb lists one record per CDR3 protein. Among around 140,000 distinct CDR3 sequences, approximately 72% were seen once, and the ten largest hold 18%. The source material was lung tumor tissue. The receptors were sampled from a man between 60 and 75 years old with small cell lung cancer.

As concerns this clonotype: This may come from a read error, since a much larger clone is one base off. This chain connects TRBV4-1 to TRBJ1-1, with D perhaps TRBD1 (6 bases). Germline V lookup: CDR1 MGHRA, CDR2 YSYEKL. CDR3 length: 16 amino acids. The CDR3 reads CASSPQSLGTRGGALF. The CDR3 region has the DNA TGCGCCAGCAGCCCCCAGTCGCTCGGGACACGGGGGGGAGCTCTCTTT.

In regard to this clonotype: At one boundary the junction diverges from the germline segment, which might be a read error. This chain joins TRBV11-2 and TRBJ2-3, with 7 positions matching TRBD2. Germline V gene lookup returns CDR1 SGHAT and CDR2 FQNNGV. The CDR3 extends over 14 amino acids. Here the CDR3 DNA reads TGTCCCAGCTGCTTAGCGGGTGAATCAGATACGCAGTATTTT. It encodes CPSCLAGESDTQYF.

The rearrangement uses TRBV29-1 and TRBJ2-3, with 12 bases matching TRBD2. The CDR3 covers 16 residues. CDR1 and CDR2 (germline): SQVTM, ANQGSEA. The J segment lost 2 bases and the V segment lost 2 bases, leaving 5 bases of the junction unmatched. The CDR3 is CSVERLAGVITDTQYF. CDR3 DNA: TGCAGCGTTGAAAGACTAGCGGGAGTAATCACAGATACGCAGTATTTT.

For this clonotype: The CDR3 does not end in the conserved phenylalanine or tryptophan, so this is likely a read error. This chain uses TRBV24-1 with TRBJ1-5, with a tentative D call TRBD1 (5 bases). The germline V gene has CDR1 KGHDR and CDR2 SFDVKD. This CDR3 is built from 14 residues. Trimming pared 3 bases from V and 7 bases from J, leaving 12 bases between. CDR3 DNA: TGTGCCACCAGTGATAAAAATTCAGGGCAGCCCCAGCATCTT. It yields the protein CATSDKNSGQPQHL.

This clonotype occurred a few times. The chain couples TRBV28 to TRBJ2-7; D unclear. V was cut by 7 bases and J by 6 bases, with 10 bases left in between. The germline CDR1 and CDR2 sequences are MDHEN and SYDVKM. The CDR3 sequence is 11 residues long. This chain's CDR3 is CASKTYLEQYF. The CDR3 coding sequence is TGTGCCAGCAAGACGTACCTCGAGCAGTACTTC.

At least ten counts were recorded for this clonotype. The chain combines TRBV6-5 with TRBJ2-1; 8 bases align to TRBD2. The CDR3 loop spans 15 amino acids. Germline lookup yields CDR1 MNHEY and CDR2 SVGAGI. Trimming took 0 bases from V and 9 from J; bases not matched to a gene: 7. The chain's CDR3 is CASSYSSGSGGEQFF. The CDR3 DNA reads TGTGCCAGCAGTTACTCGAGCGGGAGCGGTGGTGAGCAGTTCTTC.